These 10 T cell receptor beta chains share one sample of origin, sequenced in a study of cytomegalovirus exposure and HLA in healthy donors. It was with 60 Vbeta and 13 Jbeta primers that the PCR ran. The table came from immunoSEQ multiplex PCR; TCRdb's copy has only in-frame clones and leaves some out. This sample yields roughly 92,000 clones, of which 7.6% are seen a single time; about 2.5% belongs to the top ten. Sequencing was performed on PBMCs. These receptors all come from a man over 45 in good health and CMV-seronegative.

V and J are TRBV6-5 and TRBJ2-3; TRBD1 matches at 7 bases. The length of the CDR3 is 14 residues. From germline, CDR1 is MNHEY and CDR2 SVGAGI. V shed 2 bases, J shed 1 base, and the junction held 0 bases outside the gene matches. The CDR3 is CASSYQGGTDTQYF. CDR3 nucleotides: TGTGCCAGCAGTTACCAGGGGGGCACAGATACGCAGTATTTT.

This clone was seen a handful of times. The chain employs TRBV6-1 and TRBJ2-1, with 14 bases lining up with TRBD2. The V segment lost 4 bases and the J segment 6 bases; nucleotides outside the gene matches: 5. The CDR3 spans 16 residues. The germline V gene has CDR1 MNHNS and CDR2 SASEGT. The CDR3 coding sequence is TGTGCCAGCAGTGGGGGACTAGCGGGAGAAGGCAATGAGCAGTTCTTC. Protein sequence: CASSGGLAGEGNEQFF.

There are a few counts of this clone. The rearrangement joins TRBV19 to TRBJ2-1; a weak D match, TRBD2 (6 bases). The length of the CDR3 is 13 residues. In germline, CDR1 is LNHDA, CDR2 SQIVND (reference sequence). V lost 4 bases, J lost 8 bases, and 12 bases lay in between. The CDR3 nucleotides read TGTGCCAGTAGTAACCGGGGGATCCATGAGCAGTTCTTC. Translated: CASSNRGIHEQFF.

This clone has just a few counts. This chain joins TRBV18 and TRBJ2-5; perhaps TRBD2 as D (5 bases). The CDR3 contains 12 residues. In germline, CDR1 is KGHSH, CDR2 LQKENI. Trimming removed 3 bases from V and 3 bases from J, with 5 bases in between. The chain's CDR3 is CASSPEEETQYF. DNA for the CDR3: TGTGCCAGCTCACCGGAGGAAGAGACCCAGTACTTC.

In its sample, this clone was seen a few times. This chain joins TRBV18 and TRBJ1-2; D ambiguous. This CDR3 is 16 amino acids long. In germline, CDR1 is KGHSH, CDR2 LQKENI. V dropped 2 bases and J dropped 2 bases, with 15 bases sitting between them. CDR3 protein: CASSPSEAQTNYGYTF. The CDR3, as DNA: TGTGCCAGCTCACCATCGGAGGCACAGACAAACTATGGCTACACCTTC.

In this sample, this clone turned up a few times. The V call is TRBV19, the J call TRBJ1-5, with D maybe TRBD1 (6 bases). The germline CDR1 and CDR2 sequences are LNHDA and SQIVND (reference sequence). The CDR3 is 14 residues long. With 6 bases removed from V and 5 bases from J, the gap between germline ends came to 14 bases. The CDR3 coding sequence is TGTGCCAGTAGGGGACTACAGGGACATCAGCCCCAGCATTTT. Amino acids: CASRGLQGHQPQHF.

The chain recombines TRBV5-4 with TRBJ2-5; TRBD2 matches at 8 bases. Gene TRBJ2-7 matches the end of the DNA better, so the J call may be wrong. Germline-derived CDR1 and CDR2 are SGHNT and YYREEE (reference sequence). CDR3 length: 14 amino acids. CDR3 coding DNA: TGTGCCAGCAGCTTGTCGGGAGGGCTCCACGAGCAGTACTTC. It codes for CASSLSGGLHEQYF.

This clone was seen a handful of times. The V gene is TRBV5-1, the J gene TRBJ2-7; no reliable D call. CDR1 and CDR2 from the germline V gene are SGHRS and YFSETQ. The CDR3 is made up of 16 amino acids. Trimming left V 4 bases short and J 3 bases short, with 20 bases between. The CDR3 loop reads CASSETPGRGYYEQYF. The CDR3 nucleotides read TGCGCCAGCAGCGAGACGCCCGGCCGAGGATACTACGAGCAGTACTTC.

V and J are TRBV9 and TRBJ2-3, with 11 positions matching TRBD2. V shed 4 bases, J shed 6 bases, and the junction held 13 bases outside the gene matches. This CDR3 spans 17 amino acids. Germline values: CDR1 SGDLS, CDR2 YYNGEE. The CDR3 region is CASSPLVAGGPPDTQYF. The CDR3 DNA follows: TGTGCCAGCAGCCCCCTTGTAGCGGGAGGGCCACCGGATACGCAGTATTTT.

V usage is TRBV7-8 and J usage is TRBJ1-1, with D perhaps TRBD1 (6 bases). The CDR3 length is 14 residues. Trimming removed 0 bases at V and 7 bases at J, with 12 bases between. CDR1 is SGHVS, CDR2 FQNEAQ, per germline. The CDR3 bases are TGTGCCAGCAGCTTAGCCAACAGGGAAGGTGAAGCTTTCTTT. Protein: CASSLANREGEAFF.